This is a list of T cell receptor beta chains from one sample in a study of blood T cell repertoires in COVID-19. TCRdb's table, derived via immunoSEQ multiplex PCR, lists solely in-frame clones and lacks some. The table lists roughly 70,000 clones, 82% of them singletons, with around 3.9% in the top ten. The source material was peripheral blood. These receptors all stem from a woman between 55 and 75 years old with acute or convalescent COVID-19. The CDR3 runs from the conserved cysteine through the conserved F or W. Fields, in order: D gene, J gene, clone size, V gene, CDR3 protein, CDR3 DNA. D genes are given only for firm matches. Only part of the rows carry a size: once, few, many, or a class if the clone is expanded.

D: -; J: TRBJ2-7; size: -; V: TRBV7-9; CDR3: CASSNPEGFYEQYF; DNA: TGTGCCAGCAGCAACCCGGAGGGATTTTACGAGCAGTACTTC
D: TRBD1; J: TRBJ1-1; size: once; V: TRBV25-1; CDR3: CASSRPTGVNTEAFF; DNA: TGTGCCAGCAGTCGTCCGACAGGGGTGAACACTGAAGCTTTCTTT
D: -; J: TRBJ2-5; size: -; V: TRBV27; CDR3: CASSGWAGSWETQYF; DNA: TGTGCCAGCAGTGGGTGGGCGGGGTCATGGGAGACCCAGTACTTC
D: -; J: TRBJ1-3; size: -; V: TRBV28; CDR3: CASSSGGSSGNTIYF; DNA: TGTGCCAGCAGTTCAGGAGGGAGCTCTGGAAACACCATATATTTT
D: -; J: TRBJ1-3; size: -; V: TRBV15; CDR3: CATSRDPGPGNTIYF; DNA: TGTGCCACCAGCAGAGATCCAGGTCCTGGAAACACCATATATTTT
D: TRBD1; J: TRBJ1-2; size: -; V: TRBV27; CDR3: CASSWGQANYGYTF; DNA: TGTGCCAGCAGCTGGGGACAGGCTAACTATGGCTACACCTTC
D: TRBD1; J: TRBJ2-2; size: few; V: TRBV11-1; CDR3: CASSPGTAYHKLFF; DNA: TGTGCCAGCAGCCCCGGGACAGCCTATCATAAGCTGTTTTTT
D: -; J: TRBJ1-4; size: -; V: TRBV28; CDR3: CASRNQGTNEKLFF; DNA: TGTGCCAGCAGAAATCAGGGAACTAATGAAAAACTGTTTTTT
D: TRBD1; J: TRBJ1-1; size: -; V: TRBV6-5; CDR3: CASSTGQGWTEAFF; DNA: TGTGCCAGCAGCACCGGACAGGGTTGGACTGAAGCTTTCTTT
D: TRBD1; J: TRBJ1-1; size: -; V: TRBV10-2; CDR3: CASRDRGSGTEAFF; DNA: TGCGCCAGCAGAGACAGGGGTAGCGGCACTGAAGCTTTCTTT
D: -; J: TRBJ2-3; size: -; V: TRBV6-5; CDR3: CASPSSVSTDTQYF; DNA: TGTGCCAGCCCGTCTAGCGTAAGCACAGATACGCAGTATTTT
D: -; J: TRBJ1-1; size: -; V: TRBV5-4; CDR3: CASRPGGGTEAFF; DNA: TGTGCCAGTCGACCCGGGGGGGGCACTGAAGCTTTCTTT
D: TRBD1; J: TRBJ1-5; size: -; V: TRBV29-1; CDR3: CSVETGGNQPQHF; DNA: TGCAGCGTTGAGACAGGGGGCAATCAGCCCCAGCATTTT
D: -; J: TRBJ1-1; size: -; V: TRBV19; CDR3: CASSRVVMNTEAFF; DNA: TGTGCCAGCTCCCGGGTAGTCATGAACACTGAAGCTTTCTTT
D: -; J: TRBJ1-2; size: -; V: TRBV2; CDR3: CASSGQGGGYTF; DNA: TGTGCCAGCAGTGGTCAGGGTGGCGGCTACACCTTC
D: -; J: TRBJ2-7; size: -; V: TRBV6-4; CDR3: CASSDPIKLVARGGRTYEQYF; DNA: TGTGCCAGCAGTGACCCAATCAAACTCGTGGCACGTGGGGGGAGAACCTACGAGCAGTACTTC
D: -; J: TRBJ2-3; size: -; V: TRBV7-3; CDR3: CASSLLAYSTDTQYF; DNA: TGTGCCAGCAGCTTACTAGCGTATAGCACAGATACGCAGTATTTT
D: -; J: TRBJ2-2; size: -; V: TRBV18; CDR3: CASSPSTGELFF; DNA: TGTGCCAGCTCACCATCGACCGGGGAGCTGTTTTTT
D: -; J: TRBJ1-4; size: -; V: TRBV30; CDR3: CAWSGQGLRLFF; DNA: TGTGCCTGGAGTGGACAAGGTTTGCGACTGTTTTTT
D: TRBD1; J: TRBJ2-7; size: few; V: TRBV11-2; CDR3: CASSPTGRGRGEPYEQYF; DNA: TGTGCCAGCAGCCCAACGGGCAGGGGGCGAGGGGAACCCTACGAGCAGTACTTC
D: TRBD1; J: TRBJ1-3; size: -; V: TRBV28; CDR3: CASSPNTGGFSGNTIYF; DNA: TGTGCCAGCAGCCCTAATACAGGGGGCTTCTCTGGAAACACCATATATTTT
D: -; J: TRBJ2-3; size: -; V: TRBV16; CDR3: CASSQPGLSSTDTQYF; DNA: TGTGCCAGCAGCCAACCGGGACTGTCTAGCACAGATACGCAGTATTTT
D: -; J: TRBJ1-5; size: -; V: TRBV7-2; CDR3: CASSQGHVLSNQPQHF; DNA: TGTGCCAGCAGCCAGGGACACGTACTTAGCAATCAGCCCCAGCATTTT
D: -; J: TRBJ2-1; size: -; V: TRBV3-1/TRBV3-2; CDR3: CASSQQWGGPSNEQFF; DNA: TGTGCCAGCAGCCAACAGTGGGGGGGCCCGTCAAATGAGCAGTTCTTC
D: TRBD2; J: TRBJ2-1; size: -; V: TRBV20-1; CDR3: CSASSGRTPGDEQFF; DNA: TGCAGTGCTAGTAGCGGGAGGACCCCGGGGGATGAGCAGTTCTTC
D: -; J: TRBJ2-1; size: -; V: TRBV11-2; CDR3: CASSLEAGKGLGPYNEQFF; DNA: TGTGCCAGCAGCTTAGAGGCGGGAAAAGGGTTGGGTCCATACAATGAGCAGTTCTTC
D: TRBD1; J: TRBJ2-7; size: -; V: TRBV7-2; CDR3: CASSLGTGYEQYF; DNA: TGTGCCAGCAGCTTAGGGACAGGTTACGAGCAGTACTTC
D: -; J: TRBJ2-3; size: -; V: TRBV9; CDR3: CASSVELFTDTQYF; DNA: TGTGCCAGCAGCGTTGAACTTTTCACAGATACGCAGTATTTT
D: TRBD1; J: TRBJ1-2; size: -; V: TRBV24-1; CDR3: CATSARQGTYGYTF; DNA: TGTGCCACCAGTGCTCGACAGGGTACCTATGGCTACACCTTC
D: TRBD2; J: TRBJ2-1; size: -; V: TRBV27; CDR3: CASGAGLAEFF; DNA: TGTGCCAGCGGCGCGGGACTAGCGGAGTTCTTC
D: TRBD1; J: TRBJ2-2; size: -; V: TRBV2; CDR3: CASRGQGGTGELFF; DNA: TGTGCCAGCAGGGGACAGGGGGGCACCGGGGAGCTGTTTTTT
D: TRBD1; J: TRBJ1-3; size: -; V: TRBV5-1; CDR3: CASKGQGANTIYF; DNA: TGCGCCAGCAAGGGACAGGGGGCGAACACCATATATTTT
D: TRBD2; J: TRBJ2-3; size: -; V: TRBV2; CDR3: CASTAGGTDTQYF; DNA: TGTGCCAGCACCGCGGGAGGAACAGATACGCAGTATTTT
D: TRBD1; J: TRBJ1-2; size: -; V: TRBV5-8; CDR3: CASSLNPGQGARGYTF; DNA: TGTGCCAGCAGCCTAAACCCGGGACAGGGGGCGCGGGGCTACACCTTC
D: TRBD1; J: TRBJ1-2; size: -; V: TRBV4-1; CDR3: CASSQGQGEGYGYTF; DNA: TGCGCCAGCAGCCAAGGACAGGGGGAGGGCTATGGCTACACCTTC
D: TRBD2; J: TRBJ2-1; size: -; V: TRBV29-1; CDR3: CSVEEAGVMSNEQFF; DNA: TGCAGCGTTGAGGAGGCGGGAGTTATGAGCAATGAGCAGTTCTTC
D: -; J: TRBJ2-7; size: few; V: TRBV5-1; CDR3: CASSLANPVPYEQYF; DNA: TGCGCCAGCAGCTTGGCCAATCCGGTCCCCTACGAGCAGTACTTC
D: -; J: TRBJ2-1; size: -; V: TRBV5-1; CDR3: CASNLLSEEEQFF; DNA: TGCGCCAGCAACCTCCTCAGCGAAGAAGAGCAGTTCTTC
D: -; J: TRBJ1-6; size: -; V: TRBV5-1; CDR3: CASKEGPVRNSPLHF; DNA: TGCGCCAGCAAGGAGGGCCCCGTAAGGAATTCACCCCTCCACTTT
D: -; J: TRBJ2-1; size: -; V: TRBV18; CDR3: CASSLQGHSYNEQFF; DNA: TGTGCCAGCTCGCTGCAGGGGCACTCCTACAATGAGCAGTTCTTC
D: -; J: TRBJ1-1; size: many; V: TRBV6-5; CDR3: CASSYTGANTEAFF; DNA: TGTGCCAGCAGTTATACAGGTGCGAACACTGAAGCTTTCTTT
D: TRBD1; J: TRBJ1-5; size: -; V: TRBV19; CDR3: CASSIGTRGRGQPQHF; DNA: TGTGCCAGTAGTATTGGGACCAGGGGGCGAGGTCAGCCCCAGCATTTT
D: TRBD1; J: TRBJ2-2; size: few; V: TRBV28; CDR3: CASSLRPRTGRAGELFF; DNA: TGTGCCAGCAGTTTGAGGCCACGGACAGGGCGCGCCGGGGAGCTGTTTTTT
D: TRBD2; J: TRBJ2-2; size: -; V: TRBV5-1; CDR3: CASSWMGLATGELFF; DNA: TGCGCCAGCAGCTGGATGGGACTAGCCACCGGGGAGCTGTTTTTT
D: TRBD2; J: TRBJ2-5; size: -; V: TRBV28; CDR3: CASSVDSGIRETQYF; DNA: TGTGCCAGCAGTGTCGATAGCGGGATTCGAGAGACCCAGTACTTC
D: TRBD1; J: TRBJ1-5; size: -; V: TRBV20-1; CDR3: CSASYRQGRNQPQHF; DNA: TGCAGTGCTAGTTATAGACAGGGGAGAAATCAGCCCCAGCATTTT
D: TRBD2; J: TRBJ2-7; size: -; V: TRBV28; CDR3: CASSLWTSGGYEQYF; DNA: TGTGCCAGCAGTTTATGGACTAGCGGGGGCTACGAGCAGTACTTC
D: -; J: TRBJ1-2; size: -; V: TRBV7-8; CDR3: CASSRGVVDGYTF; DNA: TGTGCCAGCAGCCGGGGAGTAGTTGATGGCTACACCTTC
D: -; J: TRBJ1-3; size: -; V: TRBV2; CDR3: CASSPTGSANTIYF; DNA: TGTGCCAGCAGCCCTACAGGTTCGGCTAACACCATATATTTT
D: -; J: TRBJ1-2; size: few; V: TRBV3-1/TRBV3-2; CDR3: CASSRNGGDYGYTF; DNA: TGTGCCAGCAGCCGAAATGGGGGCGACTATGGCTACACCTTC
D: TRBD2; J: TRBJ2-2; size: -; V: TRBV18; CDR3: CASSPRTSGNTGELFF; DNA: TGTGCCAGCTCACCCCGTACTAGCGGGAACACCGGGGAGCTGTTTTTT
D: TRBD2; J: TRBJ2-1; size: -; V: TRBV4-1; CDR3: CASSQGSGSGYNEQFF; DNA: TGCGCCAGCAGCCAGGGTAGCGGGAGTGGATACAATGAGCAGTTCTTC
D: -; J: TRBJ1-2; size: -; V: TRBV5-4; CDR3: CASSLGDTGNYGYTF; DNA: TGTGCCAGCAGCTTGGGGGACACAGGGAACTATGGCTACACCTTC